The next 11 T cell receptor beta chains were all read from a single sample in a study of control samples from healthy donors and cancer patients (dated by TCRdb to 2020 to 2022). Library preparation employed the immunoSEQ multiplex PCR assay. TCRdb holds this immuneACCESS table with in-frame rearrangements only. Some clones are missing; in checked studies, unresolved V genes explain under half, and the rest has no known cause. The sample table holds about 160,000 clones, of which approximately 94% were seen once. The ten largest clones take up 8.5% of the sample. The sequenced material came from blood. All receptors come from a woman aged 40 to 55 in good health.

CDR3 protein: CASSPGLGNNEQFF. In nucleotides, the CDR3 is TGTGCCAGCTCACCGGGACTAGGTAACAATGAGCAGTTCTTC. The chain uses TRBV18 and TRBJ2-1; 8 nucleotides match TRBD2. Germline V CDR1 and CDR2: KGHSH, LQKENI. The CDR3 consists of 14 residues. Trimming cost V 3 bases and J 5 bases; bases outside gene matches: 3.

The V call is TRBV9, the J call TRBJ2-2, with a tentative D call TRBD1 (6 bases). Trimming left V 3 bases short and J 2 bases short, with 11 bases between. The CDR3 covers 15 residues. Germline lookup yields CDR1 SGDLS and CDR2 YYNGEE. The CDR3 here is CASSAGHANTGELFF. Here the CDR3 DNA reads TGTGCCAGCAGCGCGGGACACGCAAACACCGGGGAGCTGTTTTTT.

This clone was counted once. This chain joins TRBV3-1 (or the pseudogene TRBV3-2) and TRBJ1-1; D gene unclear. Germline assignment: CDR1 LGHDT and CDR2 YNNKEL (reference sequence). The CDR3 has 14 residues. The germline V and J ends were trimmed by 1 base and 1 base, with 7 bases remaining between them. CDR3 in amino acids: CASSQGQENTEAFF. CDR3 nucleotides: TGTGCCAGCAGCCAAGGGCAGGAGAACACTGAAGCTTTCTTT.

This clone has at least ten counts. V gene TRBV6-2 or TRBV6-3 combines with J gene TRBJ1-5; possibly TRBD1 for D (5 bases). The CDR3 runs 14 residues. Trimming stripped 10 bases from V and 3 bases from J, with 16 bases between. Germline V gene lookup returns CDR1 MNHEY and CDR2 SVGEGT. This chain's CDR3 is CATSRQRNNQPQHF. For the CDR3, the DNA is TGTGCCACCAGCCGACAGAGAAACAATCAGCCCCAGCATTTT.

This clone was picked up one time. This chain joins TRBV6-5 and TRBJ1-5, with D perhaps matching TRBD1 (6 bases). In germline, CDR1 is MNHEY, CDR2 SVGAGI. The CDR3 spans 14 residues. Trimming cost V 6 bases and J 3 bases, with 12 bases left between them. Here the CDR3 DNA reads TGTGCCAGCAGAGGAGGGGGGATCAATCAGCCCCAGCATTTT. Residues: CASRGGGINQPQHF.

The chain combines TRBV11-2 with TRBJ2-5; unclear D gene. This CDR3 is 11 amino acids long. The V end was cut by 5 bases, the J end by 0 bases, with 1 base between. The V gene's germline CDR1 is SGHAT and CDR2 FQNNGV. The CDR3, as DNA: TGTGCCAGCAGCAACCAAGAGACCCAGTACTTC. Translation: CASSNQETQYF.

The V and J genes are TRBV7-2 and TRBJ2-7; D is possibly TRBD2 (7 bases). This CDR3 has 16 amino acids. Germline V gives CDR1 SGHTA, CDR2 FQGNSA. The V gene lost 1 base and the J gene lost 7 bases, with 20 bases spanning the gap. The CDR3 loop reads CASSLVGTSAGEEQYF. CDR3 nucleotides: TGTGCCAGCAGCTTAGTTGGGACAAGTGCGGGGGAGGAGCAGTACTTC.

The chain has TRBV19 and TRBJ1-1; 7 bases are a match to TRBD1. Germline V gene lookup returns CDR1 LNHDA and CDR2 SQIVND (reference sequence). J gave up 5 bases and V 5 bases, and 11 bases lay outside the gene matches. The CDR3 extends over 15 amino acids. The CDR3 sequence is CASSPGTATMTEAFF. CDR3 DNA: TGTGCCAGTAGTCCAGGGACAGCCACGATGACTGAAGCTTTCTTT.

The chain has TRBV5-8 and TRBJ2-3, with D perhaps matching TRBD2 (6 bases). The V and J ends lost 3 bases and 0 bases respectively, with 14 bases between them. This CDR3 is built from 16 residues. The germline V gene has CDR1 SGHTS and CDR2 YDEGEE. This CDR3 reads CASSSGLSRSTDTQYF. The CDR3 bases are TGTGCCAGCAGCTCGGGACTCTCGAGAAGCACAGATACGCAGTATTTT.

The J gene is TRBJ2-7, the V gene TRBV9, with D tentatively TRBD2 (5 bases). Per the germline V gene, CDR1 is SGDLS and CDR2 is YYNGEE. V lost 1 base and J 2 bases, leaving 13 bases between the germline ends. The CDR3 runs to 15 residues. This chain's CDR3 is CASSVQPSLTYEQYF. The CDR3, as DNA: TGTGCCAGCAGCGTACAGCCTAGCCTGACCTACGAGCAGTACTTC.

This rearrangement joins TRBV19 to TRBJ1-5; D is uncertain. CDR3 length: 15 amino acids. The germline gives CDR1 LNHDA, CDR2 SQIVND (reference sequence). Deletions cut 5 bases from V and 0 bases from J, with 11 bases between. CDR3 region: CASSWAGDSNQPQHF. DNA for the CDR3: TGTGCCAGTAGTTGGGCAGGTGATAGCAATCAGCCCCAGCATTTT. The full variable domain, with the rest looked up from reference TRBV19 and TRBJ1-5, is DGGITQSPKYLFRKEGQNVTLSCEQNLNHDAMYWYRQDPGQGLRLIYYSQIVNDFQKGDIAEGYSVSREKKESFPLTVTSAQKNPTAFYLCASSWAGDSNQPQHFGDGTRLSIL.